Sequencing of this T cell receptor beta chain was carried out in a study of cytomegalovirus exposure and HLA in healthy donors. Study-level findings and limits: Researchers reported in a later analysis that a missense DCLRE1C variant was tied to TCR beta V- and J-gene trimming. It was only CMV serostatus that was available as immune exposure information.

This CDR3 has 14 residues. CDR1 is SNHLY and CDR2 is FYNNEI in the germline V gene. Trimming took off 1 base at V and 0 bases at J, with 5 bases between the two ends. With 60 Vbeta and 13 Jbeta primers, the PCR was carried out. Clones were read by immunoSEQ multiplex PCR, and TCRdb kept only the in-frame ones, dropping some. The sample consists of 85,000 to 100,000 clones, around four fifths of them appearing once. Notes on this clone: Its specificity is unknown.

This TCR was sampled from a woman aged 40-49 years in good health and CMV-seronegative. Material: PBMCs. The chain recombines TRBV2 with TRBJ2-3; no clear D gene. The CDR3: CASSEVSSTDTQYF. The CDR3 DNA is TGTGCCAGCAGTGAAGTTTCTAGCACAGATACGCAGTATTTT.